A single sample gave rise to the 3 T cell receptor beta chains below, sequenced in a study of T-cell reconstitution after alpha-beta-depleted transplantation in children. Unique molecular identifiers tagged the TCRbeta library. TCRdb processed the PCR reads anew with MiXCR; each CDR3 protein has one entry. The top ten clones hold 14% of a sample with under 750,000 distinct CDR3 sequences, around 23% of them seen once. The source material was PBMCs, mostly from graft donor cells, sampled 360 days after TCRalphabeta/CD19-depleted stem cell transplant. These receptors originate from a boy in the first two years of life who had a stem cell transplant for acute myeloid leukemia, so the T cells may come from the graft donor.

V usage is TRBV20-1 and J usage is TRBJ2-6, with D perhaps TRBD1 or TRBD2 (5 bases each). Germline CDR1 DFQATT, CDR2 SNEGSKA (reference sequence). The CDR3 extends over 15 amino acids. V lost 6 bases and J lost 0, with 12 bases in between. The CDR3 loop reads CSALRGFSGANVLTF. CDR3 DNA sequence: TGCAGTGCCCTTCGGGGCTTCTCTGGGGCCAACGTCCTGACTTTC.

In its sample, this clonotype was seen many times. CDR3 bases: TGCAGTGCTTCAACTAGCGGGGGGGCCACCGGGGAGCTGTTTTTT. This gives the protein CSASTSGGATGELFF. The rearrangement joins TRBV20-1 to TRBJ2-2, with 13 bases matching TRBD2. Germline CDR1 is DFQATT and CDR2 is SNEGSKA (reference sequence). The CDR3 spans 15 residues. V shed 5 bases and J 4 bases; nucleotides not matched to a gene: 4.

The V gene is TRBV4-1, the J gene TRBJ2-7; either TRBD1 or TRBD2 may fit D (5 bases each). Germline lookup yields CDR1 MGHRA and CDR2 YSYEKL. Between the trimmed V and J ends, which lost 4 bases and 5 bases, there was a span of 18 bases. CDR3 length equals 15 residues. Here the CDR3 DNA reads TGCGCCAGCAGCCCCAGACCGGACCGAGGGGACGAGCAGTACTTC. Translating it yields CASSPRPDRGDEQYF.